This T cell receptor beta chain was profiled in a study of blood T cell repertoires in COVID-19. At the level of the study: Acute-phase and convalescent COVID-19 samples originated in the United States, Italy and Spain. The analysed material was cDNA or gDNA that came from T cells, B-cell-depleted T cells, or PBMCs.

The germline gives CDR1 SGDLS, CDR2 YYNGEE. V lost 4 bases to trimming and J lost 5 bases, with 14 bases between them. The CDR3 covers 14 residues. Methods used by the authors: Estimated nucleated cell counts came from reference gene primer amplification. Sequencing used immunoSEQ multiplex PCR; TCRdb keeps in-frame clones, though not all of them. Clone size and V and J calls were adopted from that table, with D and trimming inferred from the DNA. The sample holds about 260,000 clones; about 89% are singletons and the top ten take around 9.5%. The chain links TRBV9 to TRBJ2-3, with D possibly TRBD2 on 6 matching bases. The sample consisted of peripheral blood. This receptor was obtained from a man aged 35-49 years who had recovered from COVID-19. DNA for the CDR3: TGTGCCAGCAGCTCTATGGACGGGGGAGATACGCAGTATTTT. It encodes CASSSMDGGDTQYF.